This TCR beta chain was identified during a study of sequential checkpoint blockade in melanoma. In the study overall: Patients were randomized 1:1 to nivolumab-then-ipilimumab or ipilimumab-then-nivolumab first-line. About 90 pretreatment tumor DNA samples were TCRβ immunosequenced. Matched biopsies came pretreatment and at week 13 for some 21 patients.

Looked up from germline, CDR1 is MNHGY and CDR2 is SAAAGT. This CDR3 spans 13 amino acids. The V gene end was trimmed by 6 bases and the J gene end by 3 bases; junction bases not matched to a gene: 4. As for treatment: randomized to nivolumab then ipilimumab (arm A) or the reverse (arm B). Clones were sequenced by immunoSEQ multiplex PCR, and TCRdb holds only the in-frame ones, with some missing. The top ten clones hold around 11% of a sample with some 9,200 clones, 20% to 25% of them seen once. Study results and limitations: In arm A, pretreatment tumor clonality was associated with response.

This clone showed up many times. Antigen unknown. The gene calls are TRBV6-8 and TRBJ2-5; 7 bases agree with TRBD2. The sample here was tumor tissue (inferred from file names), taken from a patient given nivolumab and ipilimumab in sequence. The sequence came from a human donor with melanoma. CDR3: CASRTAGEETQYF. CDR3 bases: TGTGCCAGCAGAACGGCGGGGGAAGAGACCCAGTACTTC.